This T cell receptor (beta chain) originates from a study of T cells after yellow fever vaccination. A remark on this clonotype: What it binds is not known.

The germline V gene encodes CDR1 LGHNA and CDR2 YSLEER. V dropped 1 base and J dropped 4; count of bases not matched to a gene: 6. This CDR3 has 16 amino acids. 5'RACE template switching produced TCR cDNA carrying a universal primer site and UMIs. Each CDR3 protein gets one entry after TCRdb re-called the 5' RACE reads with MiXCR. The data show hundreds of thousands of distinct CDR3 sequences, roughly 22% seen once. Study findings and constraints: It was a small share of clonotypes that appeared in both CD4 and CD8 compartments.

This specimen consisted of PBMCs, obtained about 21 days after the first yellow fever vaccination. The clonotype comes from a man between 18 and 35 years old who received the YFV17D yellow fever vaccine. The rearrangement links TRBV4-3 to TRBJ2-2; 7 nucleotides agree with TRBD1. CDR3 DNA: TGCGCCAGCAGCCAAGGGCGACAGGGTGGCACCGGGGAGCTGTTTTTT. Amino acid sequence: CASSQGRQGGTGELFF.